The T cell receptor beta chain under discussion was sequenced for a study of blood T cell repertoires in COVID-19. Study at large: Whether acute or convalescent, the COVID-19 samples came from the United States, Italy and Spain. The cDNA or gDNA used as material had been derived from T cells, B-cell-depleted T cells, or PBMCs.

Between the trimmed V and J ends, which lost 5 bases and 7 bases, there was a span of 17 bases. In germline, CDR1 is SEHNR, CDR2 FQNEAQ (reference sequence). This CDR3 has 14 amino acids. Using immunoSEQ multiplex PCR, the repertoire was profiled, and TCRdb retains in-frame clones only, with some absent. The sample lists over 130,000 clones; about four fifths were seen once. Sequencing used peripheral blood. The V gene is TRBV7-9, the J gene TRBJ1-2; D gene ambiguous. This TCR came from a woman aged 60-75 years with acute or convalescent COVID-19. CDR3 residues: CASSPPGLLTGYTF. CDR3 coding DNA: TGTGCCAGCAGCCCGCCTGGGCTCTTAACTGGCTACACCTTC.